The 23 T cell receptor beta chains reported below all come from one sample, sequenced in a study of Graves' ophthalmopathy and Graves' hyperthyroidism. The sequenced template was RNA, covering the TCR beta CDR3 region. Amplification began with first-round RT-PCR using HTBI primers, then second-round multiplex PCR was performed. TCRdb recomputed calls from the multiplex PCR reads with MiXCR, one row per CDR3 protein. The sample consists of about 370,000 distinct CDR3 sequences, approximately 18% of them appearing once. The specimen sequenced was peripheral blood. These receptors were collected from an adult woman with stable Graves' hyperthyroidism.

This clonotype was observed at least ten times. This rearrangement joins TRBV6-5 to TRBJ2-3; TRBD2 might be the D (5 bases). Germline V gene lookup returns CDR1 MNHEY and CDR2 SVGAGI. The CDR3 sequence is 16 residues long. Trimming cost V 0 bases and J 2 bases, with 12 bases left between them. CDR3 bases: TGTGCCAGCAGTTACTCGAGTGAGGGAAACACAGATACGCAGTATTTT. Translation: CASSYSSEGNTDTQYF.

There are many counts of this clonotype. The rearrangement joins TRBV7-9 to TRBJ2-4, with no clear D. Germline CDR1 reads SEHNR; CDR2 reads FQNEAQ (reference sequence). This CDR3 contains 13 residues. The V gene lost 0 bases and the J gene lost 9 bases, with 9 bases spanning the gap. CDR3 nucleotide sequence: TGTGCCAGCAGCTTAGCGTTAATGGCCATTCAGTACTTC. Amino acids: CASSLALMAIQYF.

The sample holds many counts of this clonotype. The V call is TRBV28, the J call TRBJ2-5, with D perhaps matching TRBD2 (6 bases). Trimming shortened V by 2 bases and J by 5 bases, and 18 bases separated the two germline ends. The CDR3 is made up of 16 amino acids. Per the germline V gene, CDR1 is MDHEN and CDR2 is SYDVKM. CDR3 coding DNA: TGTGCCAGCAGTTTACAGCGGTGGGTAGGGAGGGAGACCCAGTACTTC. It encodes CASSLQRWVGRETQYF.

In its sample, this clonotype was seen a few times. The chain links TRBV18 to TRBJ1-5; possibly TRBD1 for D (6 bases). V was clipped by 3 bases and J by 9 bases, with 15 bases between them. This CDR3 region has 14 residues. In germline, CDR1 is KGHSH, CDR2 LQKENI. The CDR3 is CASSPEGHFSPQHF. DNA of the CDR3: TGTGCCAGCTCACCGGAGGGACATTTTTCGCCCCAGCATTTT.

This clonotype was counted between two and nine times. The rearrangement uses TRBV10-2 and TRBJ2-2; tentative D call: TRBD1 (6 bases). V was cut by 9 bases and J by 1 base, with 9 bases left in between. The CDR3 runs 13 residues. Germline V CDR1 and CDR2: WSHSY, SAAADI. The CDR3 DNA reads TGCGCCAGTTTGACAGGGAACACCGGGGAGCTGTTTTTT. Amino acid sequence: CASLTGNTGELFF.

In this sample, this clonotype turned up many times. The V and J genes are TRBV20-1 and TRBJ2-5; D may be TRBD1 (6 bases). CDR3 length: 13 amino acids. V lost 3 bases and J 5 bases, leaving 13 bases between the germline ends. The germline gives CDR1 DFQATT, CDR2 SNEGSKA (reference sequence). The CDR3 loop is CSARQGILETQYF. CDR3 in DNA: TGCAGTGCTAGGCAGGGGATTTTGGAGACCCAGTACTTC.

This clonotype showed up many times. The chain joins TRBV2 to TRBJ2-5, with TRBD1 as a possible D gene (5 bases). V was shortened by 5 bases and J by 1 base, with 8 bases between the two germline ends. The germline V gene has CDR1 SNHLY and CDR2 FYNNEI. The CDR3 consists of 13 residues. The CDR3 sequence is CASSPDIQETQYF. The CDR3 nucleotides are TGTGCCAGCAGTCCGGACATCCAAGAGACCCAGTACTTC.

V is TRBV2 and J is TRBJ1-4; no definite D call. Germline-derived CDR1 and CDR2 are SNHLY and FYNNEI. The CDR3 spans 13 residues. V was trimmed by 2 bases and J by 8 bases, leaving 9 bases between them. The CDR3 DNA sequence: TGTGCCAGCAGTGAATTTTTAGGAGAAAAACTGTTTTTT. It yields the protein CASSEFLGEKLFF. Full variable domain (missing parts from reference TRBV2 and TRBJ1-4): EPEVTQTPSHQVTQMGQEVILRCVPISNHLYFYWYRQILGQKVEFLVSFYNNEISEKSEIFDDQFSVERPDGSNFTLKIRSTKLEDSAMYFCASSEFLGEKLFFGSGTQLSVL.

In this sample, this clonotype turned up many times. The V call is TRBV19, the J call TRBJ1-5; D call uncertain. There are 14 residues in the CDR3. Germline V CDR1 and CDR2: LNHDA, SQIVND (reference sequence). Deletions cut 4 bases from V and 6 bases from J, with 13 bases between. The CDR3 here is CASSTDANGQPQHF. The CDR3 DNA reads as TGTGCCAGTAGTACGGACGCCAATGGTCAGCCCCAGCATTTT.

In the case of this clonotype: Just one base apart from a much larger clone, this may be a read error. The chain has TRBV6-5 and TRBJ2-5, with D possibly being TRBD2 (5 bases). CDR3 length equals 14 residues. Trimming cost V 2 bases and J 2 bases, with 9 bases left between them. CDR1 and CDR2 (germline): MNHEY, SVGAGI. In DNA form, the CDR3 reads TGTGCCAGCAGTTACCCCCGGACTCAAGAGACCCAGTACTTC. Translation gives CASSYPRTQETQYF.

This clonotype came up many times. The DNA of the CDR3 is TGTGCCAGCAGCTTATCCATTACTAGAGGGAACACTGAAGCTTTCTTT. This gives the protein CASSLSITRGNTEAFF. The genes are TRBV5-4 and TRBJ1-1; D unclear. Germline CDR1 SGHNT, CDR2 YYREEE (reference sequence). CDR3 size: 16 residues. Trimming pared 2 bases from V and 1 base from J, leaving 15 bases between.

With regard to this clonotype: A much larger clone is a single base away; this may be a read error. The rearrangement joins TRBV12-3 or TRBV12-4 to TRBJ2-4, with 7 bases identical to TRBD1. The ends lost 4 bases at V and 8 bases at J; junction bases unmatched: 5. This CDR3 is 13 amino acids long. CDR3 region: CASSSGQADIQYF. In nucleotides, the CDR3 is TGTGCCAGCAGTTCTGGACAGGCGGACATTCAGTACTTC.

This clonotype was detected ten times or more. V gene TRBV7-2 combines with J gene TRBJ2-2, with 9 nucleotides matching TRBD1. Germline trimming cut 5 bases from V and 6 bases from J; bases unmatched to any gene: 7. Per the germline V gene, CDR1 is SGHTA and CDR2 is FQGNSA. CDR3 size: 15 residues. The CDR3 sequence is CASSPQTGGSGELFF. CDR3 coding DNA: TGTGCCAGCAGCCCACAGACAGGGGGTTCCGGGGAGCTGTTTTTT.

V gene TRBV29-1 combines with J gene TRBJ2-7; 9 bases match TRBD1. Germline V lookup: CDR1 SQVTM, CDR2 ANQGSEA. This CDR3 is built from 13 residues. After removal of 6 bases from V and 0 bases from J, the junction contained 3 bases not matched to a gene. This CDR3 is CSVMGQGSYEQYF. The CDR3 region has the DNA TGCAGCGTGATGGGACAGGGCTCCTACGAGCAGTACTTC.

This clonotype was seen at least ten times. This rearrangement joins TRBV7-2 to TRBJ1-1; 8 positions match TRBD1. Germline V gene data show CDR1 as SGHTA and CDR2 as FQGNSA. Losses at the gene ends were 3 bases for V and 5 bases for J; bases not matched to a gene: 5. There are 14 residues in the CDR3. The CDR3 loop reads CASSFQGAATEAFF. The CDR3 DNA reads TGTGCCAGCAGCTTCCAGGGGGCGGCGACTGAAGCTTTCTTT.

This clonotype has at least ten counts. The CDR3, as DNA: TGTGCCAGCAGACCCGGACCCCAAGAGACCCAGTACTTC. Translated: CASRPGPQETQYF. This chain connects TRBV6-1 to TRBJ2-5; D not resolved. Germline assignment: CDR1 MNHNS and CDR2 SASEGT. This CDR3 region has 13 residues. With 6 bases removed from V and 1 base from J, the gap between germline ends came to 9 bases.

This clonotype was recorded at least ten times. This chain links TRBV27 with TRBJ2-5, with unresolved D. The length of the CDR3 is 14 residues. The V gene's germline CDR1 is MNHEY and CDR2 SMNVEV (reference sequence). The V gene lost 2 bases and the J gene lost 4 bases, with 11 bases spanning the gap. CDR3 bases: TGTGCCAGCAGTTTAACCGTCAGAGGAGAGACCCAGTACTTC. This codes for CASSLTVRGETQYF.

The sample holds many counts of this clonotype. The chain recombines TRBV29-1 with TRBJ2-7; 9 nucleotides align to TRBD1. Germline CDR1 and CDR2: SQVTM and ANQGSEA. The V segment lost 6 bases and the J segment 4 bases; nucleotides outside the gene matches: 10. The CDR3 totals 14 residues. CDR3 loop: CSVPAGTGSYEQYF. The CDR3 DNA reads as TGCAGCGTCCCGGCCGGGACAGGGTCATACGAGCAGTACTTC.

This clonotype was picked up many times. The CDR3, as DNA: TGCGCCAGCAGCCCTAGTAGGGCCTGGAACACTGAAGCTTTCTTT. Amino acids: CASSPSRAWNTEAFF. The V gene is TRBV4-3, the J gene TRBJ1-1; D unresolved. V lost 4 bases, J lost 1 base, and 13 bases lay in between. CDR1 LGHNA and CDR2 YSLEER come from the germline V gene. The CDR3 has 15 residues.

This clonotype has a count of ten or more. V gene TRBV19 combines with J gene TRBJ1-1; D possibly corresponds to TRBD1 (5 bases). The CDR3 has 13 amino acids. Looked up from germline, CDR1 is LNHDA and CDR2 is SQIVND (reference sequence). The V end lost 6 bases, the J end lost 0 bases, and 8 bases lay between the germline ends. CDR3 sequence: CASRQEMNTEAFF. CDR3 DNA: TGTGCCAGTAGACAGGAAATGAACACTGAAGCTTTCTTT.

The genes are TRBV2 and TRBJ2-1, with a weak D call TRBD2 (6 bases). This CDR3 spans 11 amino acids. Trimming took 5 bases from V and 14 from J, leaving 13 bases between them. Germline loops: CDR1 SNHLY, CDR2 FYNNEI. The CDR3 region has the DNA TGTGCCAGCAGTCTCCGGGACTTAGAGTTCTTC. Its protein product is CASSLRDLEFF.

Many counts were recorded for this clonotype. This chain uses TRBV28 with TRBJ2-2; D is possibly TRBD1 (6 bases). Germline V CDR1 and CDR2: MDHEN, SYDVKM. CDR3 size: 15 residues. V gave up 5 bases and J gave up 5 bases, with 15 bases separating them. CDR3 nucleotides: TGTGCCAGCAGTGGTCTGAGCCAGGGGACCGGGGAGCTGTTTTTT. As protein: CASSGLSQGTGELFF.

This clonotype was observed at least ten times. The rearrangement uses TRBV11-2 and TRBJ2-7; D is unclear. Trimming left V 3 bases short and J 3 bases short, with 9 bases between. From germline, CDR1 is SGHAT and CDR2 FQNNGV. The CDR3 extends over 13 amino acids. CDR3 in DNA: TGTGCCAGCAGCTTCGACGGGCTCTACGAGCAGTACTTC. It translates to CASSFDGLYEQYF.